These 20 T cell receptor beta chains share one sample of origin, sequenced in a study of monozygotic twins with inflammatory bowel disease. TCRdb re-called the 5' RACE reads, yielding one record per CDR3 amino acid sequence without DNA. The sample's table shows about 450,000 distinct CDR3 sequences. The sequenced sample was blood. All receptors come from a human donor with ulcerative colitis or Crohn's disease, or a healthy co-twin of an affected twin (not recorded which).

V is TRBV5-1 and J is TRBJ1-2. The CDR3 is 14 amino acids. Germline CDR1 is SGHRS and CDR2 is YFSETQ. CDR3: CASSLEAANYGYTF.

The V call is TRBV7-6, the J call TRBJ1-3; there is no DNA to check the TCRdb D call of TRBD1. Germline V gene data show CDR1 as SGHVS and CDR2 as FNYEAQ. The length of the CDR3 is 15 residues. This CDR3 reads CASSPSSGTGNTIYF.

The V call is TRBV3-1, the J call TRBJ1-6; no DNA is available, so the TRBD1 call from TCRdb remains unchecked. This CDR3 contains 16 residues. The germline CDR1 and CDR2 sequences are LGHDT and YNNKEL (reference sequence). This CDR3 reads CASSQPRQGKNSPLHF.

The chain links TRBV11-3 to TRBJ2-7; TCRdb returns TRBD2, unconfirmable since there is no DNA. Germline lookup yields CDR1 SGHNT and CDR2 YENEEA. The CDR3 loop spans 14 amino acids. CDR3 protein: CASSSAGEVSEQYF.

The gene calls are TRBV20-1 and TRBJ2-3. There are 14 residues in the CDR3. Looked up from germline, CDR1 is DFQATT and CDR2 is SNEGSKA (reference sequence). The CDR3 is CSAREFKRTDTQYF.

The chain links TRBV12-3 or TRBV12-4 to TRBJ2-4; TCRdb reports TRBD2, a call that lacks DNA to check it against. This CDR3 is 18 amino acids long. Here the CDR3 reads CASSPLYSGRAGKNIQYF.

The rearrangement links TRBV12-3 or TRBV12-4 to TRBJ2-6; TCRdb picks TRBD1, but there is no DNA to check that call. The CDR3 spans 16 residues. CDR3 in amino acids: CASSLAPGRGANVLTF.

The rearrangement uses TRBV5-1 and TRBJ1-6; absent DNA, TCRdb's TRBD1 call cannot be checked. CDR3 length: 17 amino acids. Germline assignment: CDR1 SGHRS and CDR2 YFSETQ. CDR3 sequence reads: CASSLETGSSYNSPLHF. Supplemented by reference TRBV5-1 and TRBJ1-6, the full variable domain reads KAGVTQTPRYLIKTRGQQVTLSCSPISGHRSVSWYQQTPGQGLQFLFEYFSETQRNKGNFPGRFSGRQFSNSRSEMNVSTLELGDSALYLCASSLETGSSYNSPLHFGNGTRLTVT.

This CDR3 reads CASSLGGASNTGELFF. The chain is built from TRBV7-2 and TRBJ2-2; TCRdb reports TRBD1, a call that lacks DNA to check it against. Germline V gene lookup returns CDR1 SGHTA and CDR2 FQGNSA. The CDR3 covers 16 residues.

The chain is built from TRBV2 and TRBJ2-2; TCRdb reports TRBD1, a call that lacks DNA to check it against. Germline loops: CDR1 SNHLY, CDR2 FYNNEI. The CDR3 runs 15 residues. The CDR3 sequence is CASSQSRGSLGELFF. Variable domain in full (rest from reference TRBV2 and TRBJ2-2): EPEVTQTPSHQVTQMGQEVILRCVPISNHLYFYWYRQILGQKVEFLVSFYNNEISEKSEIFDDQFSVERPDGSNFTLKIRSTKLEDSAMYFCASSQSRGSLGELFFGEGSRLTVL.

The chain combines TRBV7-2 with TRBJ1-3. Germline V lookup: CDR1 SGHTA, CDR2 FQGNSA. The CDR3 extends over 15 amino acids. The CDR3 protein is CASSLGAHSGNTIYF.

The J gene is TRBJ1-1, the V gene TRBV30; TCRdb picks TRBD1, but there is no DNA to check that call. CDR1 and CDR2 from the germline V gene are GTSNPN and SVGIG (reference sequence). This CDR3 comprises 14 residues. The CDR3 loop reads CAWERGPGNTEAFF.

The chain has TRBV5-1 and TRBJ2-1; TCRdb calls TRBD2, which cannot be checked without DNA. Germline V lookup: CDR1 SGHRS, CDR2 YFSETQ. The CDR3 has 16 amino acids. The CDR3 loop is CASSRTSGDSYNEQFF. Filled out from reference TRBV5-1 and TRBJ2-1, the complete variable domain reads KAGVTQTPRYLIKTRGQQVTLSCSPISGHRSVSWYQQTPGQGLQFLFEYFSETQRNKGNFPGRFSGRQFSNSRSEMNVSTLELGDSALYLCASSRTSGDSYNEQFFGPGTRLTVL.

The chain links TRBV20-1 to TRBJ1-4. The CDR3 length is 12 residues. Germline V lookup: CDR1 DFQATT, CDR2 SNEGSKA (reference sequence). CDR3 sequence: CSAKTYNEKLFF.

The chain recombines TRBV18 with TRBJ1-1; with no DNA, the TCRdb D assignment of TRBD1 cannot be verified. This CDR3 is built from 15 residues. The germline V gene has CDR1 KGHSH and CDR2 LQKENI. The CDR3 loop reads CASSPATAPNTEAFF.

This CDR3 reads CASSPQPETDTQYF. This chain uses TRBV11-3 with TRBJ2-3. Germline CDR1 reads SGHNT; CDR2 reads YENEEA. The CDR3 sequence is 14 residues long.

The chain is built from TRBV6-2 or TRBV6-3 and TRBJ1-1; TCRdb reports TRBD1, a call that lacks DNA to check it against. The length of the CDR3 is 12 residues. Looked up from germline, CDR1 is MNHEY and CDR2 is SVGEGT. CDR3 sequence: CASSPWGTEAFF.

This chain connects TRBV5-4 to TRBJ1-2. The germline V gene has CDR1 SGHNT and CDR2 YYREEE (reference sequence). The CDR3 spans 13 residues. Here the CDR3 reads CASSETDNYGYTF.

The chain uses TRBV5-6 and TRBJ1-5. This CDR3 has 18 residues. Germline V gene lookup returns CDR1 SGHDT and CDR2 YYEEEE. The CDR3 loop is CASSLGRGGFGGNQPQHF.

The rearrangement links TRBV20-1 to TRBJ1-2; TCRdb reports TRBD1, a call that lacks DNA to check it against. This CDR3 has 17 amino acids. Germline V lookup: CDR1 DFQATT, CDR2 SNEGSKA (reference sequence). The CDR3 sequence is CSARDGSGGDRTYGYTF.